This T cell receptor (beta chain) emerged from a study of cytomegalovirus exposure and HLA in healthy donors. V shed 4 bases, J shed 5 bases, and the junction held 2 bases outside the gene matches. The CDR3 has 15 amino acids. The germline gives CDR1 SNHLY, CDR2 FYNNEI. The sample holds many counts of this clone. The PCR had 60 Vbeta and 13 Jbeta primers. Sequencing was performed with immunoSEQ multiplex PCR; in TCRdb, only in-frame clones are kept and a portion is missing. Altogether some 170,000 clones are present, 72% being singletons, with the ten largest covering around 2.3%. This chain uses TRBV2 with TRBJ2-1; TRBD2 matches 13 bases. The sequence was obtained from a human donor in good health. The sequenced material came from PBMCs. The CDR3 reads CASSGLAGGDNEQFF. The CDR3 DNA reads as TGTGCCAGCAGTGGACTAGCGGGGGGCGACAATGAGCAGTTCTTC.